Each of the 31 T cell receptor beta chains below was sequenced from the same sample in a study of cytomegalovirus exposure and HLA in healthy donors. PCR used 60 Vbeta primers and 13 Jbeta primers. Only in-frame clones appear in the TCRdb table, and some are missing; sequencing was by immunoSEQ multiplex PCR. The sample features under 85,000 clones, with roughly 15% in its top ten. Sequences were obtained from PBMCs. These receptors were obtained from a boy aged 5-17 years in good health and CMV-seronegative.

The V call is TRBV13, the J call TRBJ1-6; D is perhaps TRBD1 (5 bases). V dropped 0 bases and J dropped 7 bases, with 16 bases sitting between them. The CDR3 length is 17 residues. Germline V gives CDR1 PRHDT, CDR2 FYEKMQ (reference sequence). Here the CDR3 reads CASSLGAGRRDNSPLHF. The CDR3 nucleotides are TGTGCCAGCAGCTTAGGGGCAGGGCGGCGAGACAATTCACCCCTCCACTTT.

V usage is TRBV7-6 and J usage is TRBJ1-6; D is possibly TRBD1 (5 bases). V was cut by 1 base and J by 7 bases, with 11 bases left in between. Per the germline V gene, CDR1 is SGHVS and CDR2 is FNYEAQ. This CDR3 is built from 15 residues. The CDR3 reads CASSLDQGGNSPLHF. As DNA, the CDR3 is TGTGCCAGCAGCTTAGATCAGGGCGGCAATTCACCCCTCCACTTT.

This chain connects TRBV11-2 to TRBJ2-7; TRBD1 agrees at 7 bases. This CDR3 region has 14 residues. CDR1 and CDR2 (germline): SGHAT, FQNNGV. The V segment lost 2 bases and the J segment 5 bases; nucleotides outside the gene matches: 6. CDR3 sequence (DNA): TGTGCCAGCAGCTTAACAGGGGTCTTGAACGAGCAGTACTTC. This translates into CASSLTGVLNEQYF.

The chain carries TRBV4-3 and TRBJ1-4; D is perhaps TRBD1 (6 bases). Trimming removed 0 bases at V and 7 bases at J, with 21 bases between. The CDR3 has 18 residues. Germline CDR1 reads LGHNA; CDR2 reads YSLEER. As DNA, the CDR3 is TGCGCCAGCAGCCAAGATCCTCCCCAGAACCAAGGGGGTGAAAAACTGTTTTTT. Its translation: CASSQDPPQNQGGEKLFF.

V is TRBV5-1 and J is TRBJ1-2; TRBD1 is a possible D gene (5 bases). The CDR3 has 15 amino acids. V was cut by 4 bases and J by 6 bases, with 19 bases left in between. Germline assignment: CDR1 SGHRS and CDR2 YFSETQ. CDR3 sequence (DNA): TGCGCCAGCAGCCAGCGGGGGGGAGGGATGGATGGCTACACCTTC. Its protein is CASSQRGGGMDGYTF. Complete variable domain (other parts from reference TRBV5-1 and TRBJ1-2): KAGVTQTPRYLIKTRGQQVTLSCSPISGHRSVSWYQQTPGQGLQFLFEYFSETQRNKGNFPGRFSGRQFSNSRSEMNVSTLELGDSALYLCASSQRGGGMDGYTFGSGTRLTVV.

The chain employs TRBV5-1 and TRBJ1-4, with 9 bases matching TRBD1. This CDR3 is 16 amino acids long. Germline CDR1 reads SGHRS; CDR2 reads YFSETQ. Germline trimming cut 0 bases from V and 8 bases from J; bases unmatched to any gene: 8. This chain's CDR3 is CASSLDPRDRVEKLFF. CDR3 nucleotides: TGCGCCAGCAGCTTGGACCCCCGGGACAGGGTCGAAAAACTGTTTTTT.

For this clone: A junction boundary mismatches the germline segment, possibly from a read error. The CDR3 protein is CASSRKTGGYDEQFF. In DNA form, the CDR3 reads TGTGCCAGCAGCAGAAAGACAGGGGGCTACGATGAGCAGTTCTTC. V gene TRBV7-2 combines with J gene TRBJ2-1, with 10 bases lining up with TRBD1. Per the germline V gene, CDR1 is SGHTA and CDR2 is FQGNSA. The CDR3 contains 15 residues.

The chain combines TRBV6-5 with TRBJ2-1; 13 bases agree with TRBD2. V dropped 5 bases and J dropped 10; count of bases not matched to a gene: 8. Germline-derived CDR1 and CDR2 are MNHEY and SVGAGI. CDR3 size: 15 residues. DNA of the CDR3: TGTGCCAGCAGTCTCGGACTAGCGGGAGTCTCCGAGCAGTTCTTC. Translation gives CASSLGLAGVSEQFF.

The chain uses TRBV13 and TRBJ1-1; D perhaps matches TRBD1 (5 bases). The germline V gene encodes CDR1 PRHDT and CDR2 FYEKMQ (reference sequence). This CDR3 is 13 amino acids long. Trimming shortened V by 5 bases and J by 1 base, and 8 bases separated the two germline ends. CDR3 in amino acids: CASSNQGNTEAFF. The CDR3 DNA reads as TGTGCCAGCAGCAACCAGGGGAACACTGAAGCTTTCTTT.

The rearrangement links TRBV5-1 to TRBJ2-2; 10 bases are shared with TRBD2. V lost 7 bases to trimming and J lost 0 bases; unmatched junction nucleotides: 3. Per the germline V gene, CDR1 is SGHRS and CDR2 is YFSETQ. The CDR3 is made up of 15 amino acids. DNA of the CDR3: TGCGCCAGCCAAGCGGGAGGGACGAACACCGGGGAGCTGTTTTTT. The encoded protein is CASQAGGTNTGELFF.

CDR3 loop: CAWSVPGGQLGGYTF. CDR3 sequence (DNA): TGTGCCTGGAGTGTACCGGGGGGACAACTGGGAGGCTACACCTTC. The chain has TRBV30 and TRBJ1-2; TRBD1 might be the D (6 bases). CDR3 size: 15 residues. From germline, CDR1 is GTSNPN and CDR2 SVGIG (reference sequence). V dropped 0 bases and J dropped 8 bases, with 19 bases sitting between them. Supplemented by reference TRBV30 and TRBJ1-2, the full variable domain reads SQTIHQWPATLVQPVGSPLSLECTVEGTSNPNLYWYRQAAGRGLQLLFYSVGIGQISSEVPQNLSASRPQDRQFILSSKKLLLSDSGFYLCAWSVPGGQLGGYTFGSGTRLTVV.

The chain couples TRBV30 to TRBJ1-1, with D possibly matching TRBD1 (5 bases). The CDR3 is made up of 13 amino acids. V lost 4 bases and J 5 bases, leaving 14 bases between the germline ends. Germline CDR1 GTSNPN, CDR2 SVGIG (reference sequence). Written as DNA, the CDR3 is TGTGCCTGGATTTCTCCGGGGGTGACTGAAGCTTTCTTT. Its protein product is CAWISPGVTEAFF.

The chain has TRBV9 and TRBJ1-3; D may be TRBD1 (5 bases). V was cut by 3 bases and J by 0 bases, with 10 bases left in between. Per the germline V gene, CDR1 is SGDLS and CDR2 is YYNGEE. The length of the CDR3 is 15 residues. DNA of the CDR3: TGTGCCAGCAGCGGGGGGGGACTCTCTGGAAACACCATATATTTT. Protein: CASSGGGLSGNTIYF.

The V and J genes are TRBV11-2 and TRBJ1-6, with TRBD1 identical over 8 bases. Germline loops: CDR1 SGHAT, CDR2 FQNNGV. This CDR3 comprises 17 residues. Trimming removed 0 bases from V and 10 bases from J; junction bases left unmatched: 11. The CDR3 DNA follows: TGTGCCAGCAGCTTAGATCGTGGGACAGGAGTTCAATCACCCCTCCACTTT. This translates into CASSLDRGTGVQSPLHF.

V is TRBV5-6 and J is TRBJ2-1, with 8 bases fitting TRBD2. Looked up from germline, CDR1 is SGHDT and CDR2 is YYEEEE. The trim removed 3 bases at V and 8 bases at J, leaving 1 base unmatched. This CDR3 spans 12 amino acids. CDR3 in amino acids: CASSSGGDEQFF. The CDR3 nucleotides read TGTGCCAGCAGCTCGGGGGGGGATGAGCAGTTCTTC.

The CDR3 sequence: CASSSDRAMNTEAFF. The CDR3 DNA follows: TGTGCCAGCAGTTCGGACAGGGCTATGAACACTGAAGCTTTCTTT. The chain employs TRBV2 and TRBJ1-1, with 8 bases identical to TRBD1. The CDR3 consists of 15 residues. Per the germline V gene, CDR1 is SNHLY and CDR2 is FYNNEI. The V and J ends lost 5 bases and 0 bases, in that order; junction bases with no gene match: 5. Filled out from reference TRBV2 and TRBJ1-1, the complete variable domain reads EPEVTQTPSHQVTQMGQEVILRCVPISNHLYFYWYRQILGQKVEFLVSFYNNEISEKSEIFDDQFSVERPDGSNFTLKIRSTKLEDSAMYFCASSSDRAMNTEAFFGQGTRLTVV.

The chain combines TRBV19 with TRBJ2-3; 8 nucleotides agree with TRBD1. The CDR3 covers 14 residues. CDR1 is LNHDA, CDR2 SQIVND, per germline (reference sequence). Trimming at V came to 5 bases and at J to 7 bases, leaving 8 bases not matched to a gene. The chain's CDR3 is CASSDTGGGNTQYF. In DNA, the CDR3 is TGTGCCAGTAGTGATACAGGGGGTGGTAATACGCAGTATTTT.

The chain uses TRBV5-1 and TRBJ2-3; 7 bases map to TRBD2. Germline V gene sequence: CDR1 SGHRS, CDR2 YFSETQ. The CDR3 is 16 residues long. V shed 4 bases, J shed 6 bases, and the junction held 14 bases outside the gene matches. Written as DNA, the CDR3 is TGCGCCAGCAGCCCCCTGGGCGCGGGGGATCTTGATACGCAGTATTTT. Protein product: CASSPLGAGDLDTQYF.

The chain recombines TRBV6-5 with TRBJ2-5; 7 nucleotides agree with TRBD1. The junction had 4 bases not matched to a gene; V was cut back by 5 bases and J by 4 bases. Looked up from germline, CDR1 is MNHEY and CDR2 is SVGAGI. There are 13 residues in the CDR3. The CDR3 DNA follows: TGTGCCAGCAGTGAGGGGGCTCGAGAGACCCAGTACTTC. This codes for CASSEGARETQYF.

This rearrangement joins TRBV7-6 to TRBJ2-1; 8 nucleotides line up with TRBD2. The ends lost 1 base at V and 3 bases at J; junction bases unmatched: 2. Germline V lookup: CDR1 SGHVS, CDR2 FNYEAQ. CDR3 length: 15 amino acids. The DNA for the CDR3 is TGTGCCAGCAGCTTAGTCAGCGGGGGCTACAATGAGCAGTTCTTC. Amino acids: CASSLVSGGYNEQFF.

The CDR3 DNA is TGTGCCAGCAGCGAAAGGACAGGAACTAATGAAAAACTGTTTTTT. Protein: CASSERTGTNEKLFF. V gene TRBV6-4 combines with J gene TRBJ1-4; TRBD1 agrees at 7 bases. Trimming at V came to 6 bases and at J to 1 base, leaving 5 bases not matched to a gene. This CDR3 has 15 amino acids. CDR1 MRHNA and CDR2 SNTAGT come from the germline V gene.

The chain employs TRBV7-2 and TRBJ2-3; D remains ambiguous. V was cut by 2 bases and J by 5 bases, with 8 bases left in between. CDR1 SGHTA and CDR2 FQGNSA come from the germline V gene. The CDR3 is made up of 13 amino acids. The CDR3, as DNA: TGTGCCAGCAGCTTAATTGCGGAAGATACGCAGTATTTT. Translation gives CASSLIAEDTQYF.

The chain carries TRBV19 and TRBJ2-3; 15 bases match TRBD2. The V gene end was trimmed by 6 bases and the J gene end by 6 bases; junction bases not matched to a gene: 4. The CDR3 totals 15 residues. Germline V gene lookup returns CDR1 LNHDA and CDR2 SQIVND (reference sequence). DNA for the CDR3: TGTGCCAGTAGGAACGGACTAGCGGGGGGGGATACGCAGTATTTT. Translation gives CASRNGLAGGDTQYF.

V gene TRBV7-9 combines with J gene TRBJ1-1, with 12 bases fitting TRBD1. The CDR3 is 15 residues long. J gave up 5 bases and V 1 base, and 2 bases lay outside the gene matches. Germline V gene data show CDR1 as SEHNR and CDR2 as FQNEAQ (reference sequence). The CDR3 DNA is TGTGCCAGCAGCTTAGAGGGACAGGGGGCTACTGAAGCTTTCTTT. Its protein is CASSLEGQGATEAFF.

Here the CDR3 reads CASSVGLAGSPDNEQFF. The CDR3 bases are TGTGCCAGCAGCGTGGGACTAGCGGGGAGCCCTGACAATGAGCAGTTCTTC. The chain recombines TRBV9 with TRBJ2-1; 13 bases map to TRBD2. The junction had 7 bases not matched to a gene; V was cut back by 2 bases and J by 5 bases. Germline V gene data show CDR1 as SGDLS and CDR2 as YYNGEE. The CDR3 has 17 residues.

This chain uses TRBV5-1 with TRBJ2-3; no clear D gene. The germline CDR1 and CDR2 sequences are SGHRS and YFSETQ. Trimming pared 7 bases from V and 3 bases from J, leaving 6 bases between. The CDR3 loop spans 11 amino acids. The CDR3 spells CASWATDTQYF. The CDR3 DNA is TGCGCCAGCTGGGCTACAGATACGCAGTATTTT.

Notes on this clone: The sample carries other DNA sequences with the same CDR3. This chain uses TRBV29-1 with TRBJ2-7; 9 positions agree with TRBD1. With V trimmed by 4 bases and J by 5 bases, 15 bases remained unmatched. This CDR3 spans 16 amino acids. The germline CDR1 and CDR2 sequences are SQVTM and ANQGSEA. CDR3 sequence reads: CSVGGAPGQGSHEQYF. The CDR3 DNA follows: TGCAGCGTTGGGGGGGCCCCGGGACAGGGTAGTCACGAGCAGTACTTC.

The J gene is TRBJ2-7, the V gene TRBV19, with TRBD1 identical over 9 bases. The CDR3 is 14 residues long. CDR1 LNHDA and CDR2 SQIVND come from the germline V gene (reference sequence). V lost 3 bases and J lost 1; bases outside the gene matches: 1. The CDR3 coding sequence is TGTGCCAGTAGTATCGGGACAGGGTCCTACGAGCAGTACTTC. Protein product: CASSIGTGSYEQYF. Together with reference TRBV19 and TRBJ2-7, the CDR3 gives the full variable domain: DGGITQSPKYLFRKEGQNVTLSCEQNLNHDAMYWYRQDPGQGLRLIYYSQIVNDFQKGDIAEGYSVSREKKESFPLTVTSAQKNPTAFYLCASSIGTGSYEQYFGPGTRLTVT.

The rearrangement joins TRBV7-9 to TRBJ1-4, with TRBD1 as a possible D gene (5 bases). The CDR3 runs 13 residues. V was trimmed by 4 bases and J by 8 bases, leaving 11 bases between them. Per germline, CDR1 SEHNR and CDR2 FQNEAQ (reference sequence). The CDR3 here is CASSSGSREKLFF. The CDR3 DNA is TGTGCCAGCAGCTCAGGGTCTAGGGAAAAACTGTTTTTT.

This chain connects TRBV18 to TRBJ1-6; D is perhaps TRBD1 (6 bases). CDR1 is KGHSH, CDR2 LQKENI, per germline. With 3 bases removed from V and 7 bases from J, the gap between germline ends came to 16 bases. This CDR3 comprises 16 residues. CDR3: CASSPLKKQGNSPLHF. In nucleotides, the CDR3 is TGTGCCAGCTCACCTTTAAAGAAACAGGGAAATTCACCCCTCCACTTT.

The V and J genes are TRBV6-5 and TRBJ2-7, with TRBD2 matching over 7 bases. V was pared by 0 bases and J by 3 bases, with 2 bases of the junction left unmatched. Germline V CDR1 and CDR2: MNHEY, SVGAGI. This CDR3 is 14 amino acids long. CDR3: CASSYSGEGYEQYF. For the CDR3, the DNA is TGTGCCAGCAGTTACTCGGGGGAGGGCTACGAGCAGTACTTC.